Detailed here is one TCR beta chain. The CDR3 consists of 15 residues. Germline values: CDR1 LGHNA, CDR2 YNFKEQ. Trimming at V came to 6 bases and at J to 7 bases, leaving 11 bases not matched to a gene. The record originates from a study of CD8 T cells in Susac syndrome. A quantity of about 0.5 to 1 ug RNA underwent reverse transcription using random hexamers. TCRdb passed the immunoSEQ multiplex PCR reads through MiXCR, listing each CDR3 protein once. The sample has under 150,000 distinct CDR3 sequences, 90% to 96% seen once. Sequencing of TCR beta was carried out in blood CD8+ and CD4+ T cells. The diagnostic criteria were recently defined, and patients with Susac syndrome met them for definite or probable disease.

Sequenced sample: CD4+ T cells from PBMCs. The sequence came from a human donor with Susac syndrome. V usage is TRBV4-2 and J usage is TRBJ2-2; 7 nucleotides line up with TRBD1. The CDR3, as DNA: TGTGCCAGCAGATCCGGGGACAGTCTCGACGGGGAGCTGTTTTTT. Encoded protein: CASRSGDSLDGELFF.